The 27 T cell receptor beta chains given below trace back to one sample, sequenced in a study of T cell responses to AZD1222 COVID-19 vaccine. The protocol was immunoSEQ multiplex PCR, while the TCRdb copy is restricted to in-frame clones and leaves out a portion. This sample yields 95,000 to 150,000 clones, of which 70% to 90% are seen a single time; about 5% belongs to the top ten. This specimen consisted of peripheral blood, obtained on day 0 of AZD1222 vaccination. The receptors were sampled from an adult in good health.

The J gene is TRBJ1-4, the V gene TRBV7-2, with D unclear. The CDR3 has 16 amino acids. Germline V gene data show CDR1 as SGHTA and CDR2 as FQGNSA. Trimming took off 5 bases at V and 8 bases at J, with 21 bases between the two ends. Written as DNA, the CDR3 is TGTGCCAGCAGCCTCCTTCCGACCCGAGGGAGAGAAAAACTGTTTTTT. It encodes CASSLLPTRGREKLFF.

The chain joins TRBV28 to TRBJ1-3; D not resolved. The germline V gene has CDR1 MDHEN and CDR2 SYDVKM. This CDR3 has 15 amino acids. V lost 6 bases and J 0 bases, leaving 12 bases between the germline ends. The CDR3 loop is CASSPNPVSGNTIYF. The CDR3 region has the DNA TGTGCCAGCAGCCCCAATCCAGTCTCTGGAAACACCATATATTTT.

This chain connects TRBV7-3 to TRBJ2-5, with 9 bases fitting TRBD2. The V and J ends lost 6 bases and 5 bases, in that order; junction bases with no gene match: 10. The CDR3 sequence is 15 residues long. Germline V CDR1 and CDR2: SGHTA, FQGTGA. The CDR3 loop reads CASSPTAGGWETQYF. Here the CDR3 DNA reads TGTGCCAGCAGTCCTACAGCGGGGGGATGGGAGACCCAGTACTTC. The entire variable domain, with the rest obtained from reference TRBV7-3 and TRBJ2-5, is as follows: GAGVSQTPSNKVTEKGKYVELRCDPISGHTALYWYRQSLGQGPEFLIYFQGTGAADDSGLPNDRFFAVRPEGSVSTLKIQRTERGDSAVYLCASSPTAGGWETQYFGPGTRLLVL.

The chain uses TRBV7-2 and TRBJ1-6, with TRBD1 matching over 7 bases. The CDR3 runs to 15 residues. After removal of 5 bases from V and 8 bases from J, the junction contained 9 bases not matched to a gene. Germline V lookup: CDR1 SGHTA, CDR2 FQGNSA. CDR3 in DNA: TGTGCCAGCAGCACACCTCAGGGGGGTTATTCACCCCTCCACTTT. Its translation is CASSTPQGGYSPLHF.

V is TRBV7-8 and J is TRBJ2-1; TRBD2 might be the D (6 bases). Germline lookup yields CDR1 SGHVS and CDR2 FQNEAQ. Trimming removed 3 bases from V and 8 bases from J, with 23 bases in between. CDR3 length equals 17 residues. The CDR3 DNA reads TGTGCCAGCAGCTTCGAAGGGTGGGGCAGCTGGGGGGATGAGCAGTTCTTC. It specifies CASSFEGWGSWGDEQFF.

The rearrangement uses TRBV7-9 and TRBJ2-2, with D possibly TRBD2 on 5 matching bases. The CDR3 sequence is 15 residues long. The germline V and J ends were trimmed by 7 bases and 4 bases, with 16 bases remaining between them. Germline V CDR1 and CDR2: SEHNR, FQNEAQ (reference sequence). The CDR3 coding sequence is TGTGCCAGCACCCAGTGGGGTGAGGGCACCGGGGAGCTGTTTTTT. This sequence encodes CASTQWGEGTGELFF.

The V call is TRBV7-2, the J call TRBJ2-3, with D perhaps given as TRBD1 or TRBD2 (6 bases each). This CDR3 spans 15 amino acids. Germline-derived CDR1 and CDR2 are SGHTA and FQGNSA. With 7 bases removed from V and 5 bases from J, the gap between germline ends came to 19 bases. The CDR3 loop is CASTYSGGRIDTQYF. The CDR3 region has the DNA TGTGCCAGCACCTACTCCGGGGGCCGGATAGATACGCAGTATTTT.

V usage is TRBV19 and J usage is TRBJ1-1; D remains ambiguous. V was pared by 7 bases and J by 12 bases, with 21 bases between. The CDR3 loop spans 13 amino acids. Germline V gene lookup returns CDR1 LNHDA and CDR2 SQIVND (reference sequence). This CDR3 reads CASTTVDSFRSFF. DNA for the CDR3: TGTGCCAGTACTACGGTCGACTCCTTCCGATCTTTCTTT. Looking up the rest from reference TRBV19 and TRBJ1-1 gives the full variable domain: DGGITQSPKYLFRKEGQNVTLSCEQNLNHDAMYWYRQDPGQGLRLIYYSQIVNDFQKGDIAEGYSVSREKKESFPLTVTSAQKNPTAFYLCASTTVDSFRSFFGQGTRLTVV.

The gene calls are TRBV6-5 and TRBJ1-5, with 8 bases aligning to TRBD1. This CDR3 comprises 15 residues. V lost 8 bases and J lost 7; bases outside the gene matches: 13. Germline loops: CDR1 MNHEY, CDR2 SVGAGI. CDR3 loop: CASLDRGPAGQPQHF. The CDR3 DNA is TGTGCCAGCCTTGACAGGGGCCCGGCAGGGCAGCCCCAGCATTTT.

The V gene is TRBV19, the J gene TRBJ1-2; TRBD1 matches at 8 bases. This CDR3 contains 12 residues. Germline assignment: CDR1 LNHDA and CDR2 SQIVND (reference sequence). The V gene end was trimmed by 4 bases and the J gene end by 6 bases; junction bases not matched to a gene: 1. DNA of the CDR3: TGTGCCAGTAGTAAACAGGGGGATGGCTACACCTTC. Translation gives CASSKQGDGYTF.

This clone was counted a single time. The chain combines TRBV10-2 with TRBJ1-4; TRBD1 matches 8 bases. This CDR3 is 16 amino acids long. Germline CDR1 reads WSHSY; CDR2 reads SAAADI. Trimming at V came to 4 bases and at J to 2 bases, leaving 6 bases not matched to a gene. The CDR3 loop reads CASSGAGGRTNEKLFF. CDR3 in DNA: TGCGCCAGCAGTGGGGCAGGGGGCCGGACTAATGAAAAACTGTTTTTT.

The chain carries TRBV5-1 and TRBJ2-5; TRBD1 might be the D (6 bases). The germline V gene encodes CDR1 SGHRS and CDR2 YFSETQ. This CDR3 is 17 amino acids long. V gave up 3 bases and J gave up 5 bases, with 23 bases separating them. This CDR3 reads CASSSRYGQPRWETQYF. CDR3 DNA sequence: TGCGCCAGCAGCTCAAGGTACGGACAGCCGAGATGGGAGACCCAGTACTTC.

V and J are TRBV6-1 and TRBJ2-5; 9 positions agree with TRBD2. With 1 base clipped from V and 4 bases from J, the junction kept 4 bases outside the gene matches. This CDR3 has 15 amino acids. Germline V gene lookup returns CDR1 MNHNS and CDR2 SASEGT. CDR3 DNA sequence: TGTGCCAGCAGTGAAGGGTCTAGCGGGGCAGAGACCCAGTACTTC. Its protein product is CASSEGSSGAETQYF.

The V gene is TRBV28, the J gene TRBJ1-2; D is uncertain. Germline CDR1 is MDHEN and CDR2 is SYDVKM. Trimming cost V 3 bases and J 1 base, with 9 bases left between them. The CDR3 length is 14 residues. CDR3 residues: CASSFFDRNYGYTF. The CDR3 DNA is TGTGCCAGCAGTTTCTTCGACCGTAACTATGGCTACACCTTC.

This clone has a single count. The rearrangement joins TRBV18 to TRBJ2-3; D unclear. Germline CDR1 KGHSH, CDR2 LQKENI. The CDR3 contains 15 residues. With 3 bases removed from V and 0 bases from J, the gap between germline ends came to 10 bases. For the CDR3, the DNA is TGTGCCAGCTCACCGGTCGGCGCGAGCACAGATACGCAGTATTTT. Translated: CASSPVGASTDTQYF.

This rearrangement joins TRBV20-1 to TRBJ1-2; 10 bases match TRBD1. Germline values: CDR1 DFQATT, CDR2 SNEGSKA (reference sequence). This CDR3 comprises 14 residues. J was trimmed by 4 bases and V by 6 bases; bases with no gene match: 8. The CDR3 loop is CSASDRGRSYGYTF. CDR3 bases: TGCAGTGCCAGTGACAGGGGGCGATCCTATGGCTACACCTTC.

The CDR3 region has the DNA TGTGCCAGCACCCAATCTCTCGGGAACACTGAAGCTTTCTTT. Its protein product is CASTQSLGNTEAFF. The chain is built from TRBV6-5 and TRBJ1-1; no reliable D call. V lost 7 bases to trimming and J lost 1 base, with 13 bases between them. CDR1 is MNHEY and CDR2 is SVGAGI in the germline V gene. The CDR3 contains 14 residues.

CDR3 nucleotide sequence: TGTGCCATCAGTGAGTCGTTACTTCAGGGACAAGGCTACACCTTC. This gives the protein CAISESLLQGQGYTF. V gene TRBV10-3 combines with J gene TRBJ1-2; possibly TRBD1 for D (6 bases). The germline V gene has CDR1 ENHRY and CDR2 SYGVKD. Trimming left V 0 bases short and J 8 bases short, with 16 bases between. This CDR3 is 15 amino acids long.

V and J are TRBV28 and TRBJ1-1; D is undetermined. The germline V gene has CDR1 MDHEN and CDR2 SYDVKM. The CDR3 is 15 residues long. The V gene lost 1 base and the J gene lost 1 base, with 10 bases spanning the gap. The CDR3 here is CASSLSFGRNTEAFF. CDR3 DNA sequence: TGTGCCAGCAGTTTATCGTTTGGACGGAACACTGAAGCTTTCTTT. The variable domain in full, completed from reference TRBV28 and TRBJ1-1, reads DVKVTQSSRYLVKRTGEKVFLECVQDMDHENMFWYRQDPGLGLRLIYFSYDVKMKEKGDIPEGYSVSREKKERFSLILESASTNQTSMYLCASSLSFGRNTEAFFGQGTRLTVV.

The chain joins TRBV19 to TRBJ1-5, with TRBD1 matching 8 bases. The trim removed 6 bases at V and 2 bases at J, leaving 15 bases unmatched. Germline lookup yields CDR1 LNHDA and CDR2 SQIVND (reference sequence). This CDR3 region has 18 residues. The CDR3 reads CASSQLTGGIMGNQPQHF. As DNA, the CDR3 is TGTGCCAGTAGCCAACTCACAGGGGGGATAATGGGCAATCAGCCCCAGCATTTT.

The CDR3 region is CASSQEGGGYGYTF. CDR3 nucleotide sequence: TGCGCCAGCAGCCAAGAGGGGGGCGGCTATGGCTACACCTTC. This rearrangement joins TRBV4-3 to TRBJ1-2, with D possibly TRBD1 on 6 matching bases. The CDR3 extends over 14 amino acids. The V end was cut by 0 bases, the J end by 4 bases, with 9 bases between. CDR1 is LGHNA, CDR2 YSLEER, per germline.

The chain combines TRBV19 with TRBJ2-1; TRBD2 aligns across 8 bases. The CDR3 length is 14 residues. The germline CDR1 and CDR2 sequences are LNHDA and SQIVND (reference sequence). J gave up 9 bases and V 6 bases, and 10 bases lay outside the gene matches. The CDR3 sequence is CASRAVGGATEQFF. In nucleotides, the CDR3 is TGTGCCAGTAGAGCGGTCGGGGGGGCCACTGAGCAGTTCTTC.

The rearrangement joins TRBV3-1 (or the pseudogene TRBV3-2) to TRBJ2-5; 13 bases fit TRBD2. The V gene's germline CDR1 is LGHDT and CDR2 YNNKEL (reference sequence). The CDR3 spans 15 residues. Trimming cost V 5 bases and J 4 bases; bases outside gene matches: 4. The DNA for the CDR3 is TGTGCCAGCAGCTGGACTAGCGGGGGAGGAGAGACCCAGTACTTC. It specifies CASSWTSGGGETQYF.

The chain joins TRBV6-2 or TRBV6-3 to TRBJ1-2, with unresolved D. Germline-derived CDR1 and CDR2 are MNHEY and SVGEGT. The CDR3 consists of 13 residues. V dropped 0 bases and J dropped 8 bases, with 10 bases sitting between them. The CDR3 sequence is CASSYSSTDGYTF. DNA for the CDR3: TGTGCCAGCAGTTACTCGTCCACGGACGGCTACACCTTC.

The chain has TRBV11-3 and TRBJ1-1; perhaps TRBD1 as D (5 bases). Germline lookup yields CDR1 SGHNT and CDR2 YENEEA. V shed 4 bases and J shed 4 bases, with 10 bases lying between them. There are 13 residues in the CDR3. In nucleotides, the CDR3 is TGTGCCAGCAGCTGGGCGGGGGGCACTGAAGCTTTCTTT. This codes for CASSWAGGTEAFF.

V gene TRBV5-8 combines with J gene TRBJ1-1, with D uncertain. The germline CDR1 and CDR2 sequences are SGHTS and YDEGEE. The CDR3 extends over 13 amino acids. Trimming removed 0 bases at V and 6 bases at J, with 9 bases between. CDR3: CASSLDGGSEAFF. The DNA for the CDR3 is TGTGCCAGCAGCTTGGATGGCGGATCTGAAGCTTTCTTT.

This clone has a handful of counts. The chain couples TRBV7-3 to TRBJ1-6, with 10 nucleotides matching TRBD1. CDR1 and CDR2 (germline): SGHTA, FQGTGA. The CDR3 contains 15 residues. V trimming: 2 bases; J trimming: 9 bases; junction bases outside the gene matches: 4. The chain's CDR3 is CASSLDRGLRSPLHF. The CDR3 DNA follows: TGTGCCAGCAGCTTAGACAGGGGGCTACGTTCACCCCTCCACTTT.